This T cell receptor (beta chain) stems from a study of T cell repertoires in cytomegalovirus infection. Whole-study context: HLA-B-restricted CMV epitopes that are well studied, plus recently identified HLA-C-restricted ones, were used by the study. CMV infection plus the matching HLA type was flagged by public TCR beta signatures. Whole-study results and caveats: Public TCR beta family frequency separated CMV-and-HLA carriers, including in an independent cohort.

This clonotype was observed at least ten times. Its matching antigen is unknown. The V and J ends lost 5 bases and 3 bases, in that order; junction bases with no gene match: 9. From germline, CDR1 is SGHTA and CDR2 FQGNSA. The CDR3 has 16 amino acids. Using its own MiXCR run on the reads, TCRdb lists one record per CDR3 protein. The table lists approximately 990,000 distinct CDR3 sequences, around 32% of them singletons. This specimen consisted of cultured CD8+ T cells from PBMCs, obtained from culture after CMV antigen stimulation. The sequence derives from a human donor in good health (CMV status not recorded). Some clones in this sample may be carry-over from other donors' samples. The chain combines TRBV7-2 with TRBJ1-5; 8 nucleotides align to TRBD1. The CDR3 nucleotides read TGTGCCAGCAGCAAAACCGGGACAGGCAACAATCAGCCCCAGCATTTT. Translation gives CASSKTGTGNNQPQHF. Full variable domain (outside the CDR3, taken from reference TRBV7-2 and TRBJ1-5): GAGVSQSPSNKVTEKGKDVELRCDPISGHTALYWYRQSLGQGLEFLIYFQGNSAPDKSGLPSDRFSAERTGGSVSTLTIQRTQQEDSAVYLCASSKTGTGNNQPQHFGDGTRLSIL.